This T cell receptor (beta chain) stems from a study of regulatory T cells in long-lasting Graves disease. The overall study: Graves' disease counted as persistent after over 5 years of antithyroid drugs with positive TSH receptor antibodies.

A note on this clonotype: The antigen remains unidentified.

Time point here: persistent/refractory GD, antithyroid drugs over 5 years with positive TRAb. PBMC-derived RNA was used for the TCR library. Researchers made TCR beta libraries by using iRepertoire HTBI primers and running Arm-PCR on CDR3 regions. Under the authors' procedure: Taken together, the samples had fewer than 70 TRBV and 15 or so TRBJ segments identified. TCRdb re-analysed the multiplex PCR reads in MiXCR, keeping a single row per CDR3 protein. The V and J calls reflect TCRdb's pipeline rather than the authors' work. The data contain over 650,000 distinct CDR3 sequences, 30% of them singletons. Study outcomes and limitations: With persistent disease, TRBV28, TRBJ1-2 and TRBJ2-5 were the favored segments. The study found lower TCR diversity in persistent Graves' patients than in newly diagnosed ones.

This CDR3 is 16 amino acids long. The V and J ends lost 4 bases and 0 bases, in that order; junction bases with no gene match: 4. Per the germline V gene, CDR1 is SNHLY and CDR2 is FYNNEI. The clonotype originates from a female donor with Graves disease. This specimen consisted of peripheral blood mononuclear cells (PBMCs), obtained when the disease was refractory, from a patient treated with antithyroid drugs. This chain joins TRBV2 and TRBJ1-5; 9 bases align to TRBD1. The CDR3 region is CASSGDRDDSNQPQHF. The CDR3 DNA follows: TGTGCCAGCAGTGGGGACAGGGATGATAGCAATCAGCCCCAGCATTTT. Full variable domain (outside the CDR3, taken from reference TRBV2 and TRBJ1-5): EPEVTQTPSHQVTQMGQEVILRCVPISNHLYFYWYRQILGQKVEFLVSFYNNEISEKSEIFDDQFSVERPDGSNFTLKIRSTKLEDSAMYFCASSGDRDDSNQPQHFGDGTRLSIL.